The rows below give T cell receptor beta chains drawn from one sample of a study of radiotherapy plus CTLA-4 blockade in lung cancer. The assay was immunoSEQ multiplex PCR, and TCRdb's table has in-frame clones only and misses some. The data show around 130,000 clones, with around 90% seen just once and 6.9% held by the top ten. The sequencing here drew on peripheral blood, taken from a patient treated with radiotherapy plus ipilimumab. All receptors come from a human donor with non-small cell lung cancer that progressed on radiotherapy plus ipilimumab. The CDR3 runs from the conserved cysteine through the conserved F or W. The order of the fields is CDR3 protein, CDR3 DNA, J gene, clone size, V gene, D gene. A D gene is named only where the DNA matches it firmly. The listing skips clone size in some rows; elsewhere it reads once, few, many or a size class.

CDR3aa: CASSPAGKKNQPQHF; CDR3nt: TGTGCCAGCTCACCAGCCGGGAAAAAAAATCAGCCCCAGCATTTT; j_gene: TRBJ1-5; abundance: NA; v_gene: TRBV18; d_gene: NA
CDR3aa: CAISEASENEQFF; CDR3nt: TGTGCCATCAGTGAAGCTAGCGAGAATGAGCAGTTCTTC; j_gene: TRBJ2-1; abundance: NA; v_gene: TRBV10-3; d_gene: NA
CDR3aa: CASSPARRVTEQFF; CDR3nt: TGTGCCAGCAGCCCCGCCCGGAGAGTTACTGAGCAGTTCTTC; j_gene: TRBJ2-1; abundance: NA; v_gene: TRBV7-2; d_gene: NA
CDR3aa: CASSVGVQNEKLFF; CDR3nt: TGTGCCAGCAGCGTAGGGGTGCAGAATGAAAAACTGTTTTTT; j_gene: TRBJ1-4; abundance: NA; v_gene: TRBV9; d_gene: NA
CDR3aa: CASSAGTLLSGANVLTF; CDR3nt: TGTGCCAGCAGCGCTGGGACACTGCTTTCTGGGGCCAACGTCCTGACTTTC; j_gene: TRBJ2-6; abundance: NA; v_gene: TRBV5-8; d_gene: NA
CDR3aa: CASSLGEAGNTIYF; CDR3nt: TGCGCCAGCAGCTTGGGGGAAGCAGGAAACACCATATATTTT; j_gene: TRBJ1-3; abundance: few; v_gene: TRBV5-1; d_gene: NA
CDR3aa: CASGRFSGRNEQFF; CDR3nt: TGTGCCAGTGGCAGGTTTAGCGGGAGGAATGAGCAGTTCTTC; j_gene: TRBJ2-1; abundance: few; v_gene: TRBV19; d_gene: TRBD2
CDR3aa: CASSRGLAGYQETQYF; CDR3nt: TGTGCCAGCAGCCGGGGACTAGCGGGATACCAAGAGACCCAGTACTTC; j_gene: TRBJ2-5; abundance: NA; v_gene: TRBV5-4; d_gene: TRBD2
CDR3aa: CASSLSPSGRAGNEQFF; CDR3nt: TGTGCCAGCAGCTTAAGCCCTAGCGGGAGGGCCGGGAATGAGCAGTTCTTC; j_gene: TRBJ2-1; abundance: NA; v_gene: TRBV7-3; d_gene: TRBD2
CDR3aa: CASSAGTSAPYGYTF; CDR3nt: TGCGCCAGCAGCGCTGGGACATCGGCTCCCTATGGCTACACCTTC; j_gene: TRBJ1-2; abundance: NA; v_gene: TRBV5-1; d_gene: NA
CDR3aa: CASSSTRTPTDTQYF; CDR3nt: TGTGCCAGCAGCTCTACGAGGACACCTACAGATACGCAGTATTTT; j_gene: TRBJ2-3; abundance: NA; v_gene: TRBV7-3; d_gene: NA
CDR3aa: CASSFGPVYEQYF; CDR3nt: TGTGCCAGCAGCTTTGGACCGGTCTACGAGCAGTACTTC; j_gene: TRBJ2-7; abundance: NA; v_gene: TRBV5-5; d_gene: NA
CDR3aa: CASSYHNGLETQYF; CDR3nt: TGTGCCAGCAGTTATCATAACGGATTAGAGACCCAGTACTTC; j_gene: TRBJ2-5; abundance: NA; v_gene: TRBV6-5; d_gene: NA
CDR3aa: CASSSSGLAPGELFF; CDR3nt: TGTGCCAGCAGTTCATCGGGACTAGCCCCCGGGGAGCTGTTTTTT; j_gene: TRBJ2-2; abundance: NA; v_gene: TRBV27; d_gene: TRBD2
CDR3aa: CASSPTGTGTYNEQFF; CDR3nt: TGTGCCAGCAGCCCAACTGGGACAGGGACCTACAATGAGCAGTTCTTC; j_gene: TRBJ2-1; abundance: NA; v_gene: TRBV11-2; d_gene: TRBD1
CDR3aa: CASSLGQGDYEQYF; CDR3nt: TGTGCCAGCAGCTTGGGTCAGGGGGATTACGAGCAGTACTTC; j_gene: TRBJ2-7; abundance: NA; v_gene: TRBV5-4; d_gene: TRBD1
CDR3aa: CASSWSGSNYNEQFF; CDR3nt: TGTGCCAGCAGCTGGAGCGGGAGTAATTACAATGAGCAGTTCTTC; j_gene: TRBJ2-1; abundance: NA; v_gene: TRBV7-8; d_gene: TRBD2
CDR3aa: CASSSEFTGELFF; CDR3nt: TGCGCCAGCAGCTCGGAGTTCACCGGGGAGCTGTTTTTT; j_gene: TRBJ2-2; abundance: once; v_gene: TRBV5-1; d_gene: NA
CDR3aa: CASSEFLAGGPAGELFF; CDR3nt: TGTGCCAGCAGTGAGTTCCTAGCGGGAGGGCCAGCCGGGGAGCTGTTTTTT; j_gene: TRBJ2-2; abundance: NA; v_gene: TRBV2; d_gene: TRBD2
CDR3aa: CASSDRGLGITTDTQYF; CDR3nt: TGTGCCAGCAGCGACAGGGGGCTAGGAATAACCACAGATACGCAGTATTTT; j_gene: TRBJ2-3; abundance: NA; v_gene: TRBV5-6; d_gene: TRBD1
CDR3aa: CASSHPGHSGNTIYF; CDR3nt: TGCGCCAGCAGCCATCCTGGGCACTCTGGAAACACCATATATTTT; j_gene: TRBJ1-3; abundance: few; v_gene: TRBV4-1; d_gene: NA
CDR3aa: CASSESQNEQFF; CDR3nt: TGCGCCAGCAGTGAGTCCCAGAATGAGCAGTTCTTC; j_gene: TRBJ2-1; abundance: NA; v_gene: TRBV10-1; d_gene: NA
CDR3aa: CASSPNTISGEQFF; CDR3nt: TGTGCCAGCAGCCCAAACACTATCAGCGGTGAGCAGTTCTTC; j_gene: TRBJ2-1; abundance: once; v_gene: TRBV7-3; d_gene: NA
CDR3aa: CASSRDITSTDTQYF; CDR3nt: TGTGCCAGCAGCCGAGACATTACTAGCACAGATACGCAGTATTTT; j_gene: TRBJ2-3; abundance: NA; v_gene: TRBV5-6; d_gene: NA
CDR3aa: CASSSGTGRNTEAFF; CDR3nt: TGTGCCAGTAGTAGTGGGACAGGGAGGAACACTGAAGCTTTCTTT; j_gene: TRBJ1-1; abundance: NA; v_gene: TRBV19; d_gene: TRBD1
CDR3aa: CSARVGNTIYF; CDR3nt: TGCAGTGCTAGAGTCGGAAACACCATATATTTT; j_gene: TRBJ1-3; abundance: NA; v_gene: TRBV20-1; d_gene: NA
CDR3aa: CASSAMGSGRLNEQFF; CDR3nt: TGTGCCAGCAGCGCAATGGGTAGCGGGAGACTCAATGAGCAGTTCTTC; j_gene: TRBJ2-1; abundance: NA; v_gene: TRBV7-3; d_gene: TRBD2